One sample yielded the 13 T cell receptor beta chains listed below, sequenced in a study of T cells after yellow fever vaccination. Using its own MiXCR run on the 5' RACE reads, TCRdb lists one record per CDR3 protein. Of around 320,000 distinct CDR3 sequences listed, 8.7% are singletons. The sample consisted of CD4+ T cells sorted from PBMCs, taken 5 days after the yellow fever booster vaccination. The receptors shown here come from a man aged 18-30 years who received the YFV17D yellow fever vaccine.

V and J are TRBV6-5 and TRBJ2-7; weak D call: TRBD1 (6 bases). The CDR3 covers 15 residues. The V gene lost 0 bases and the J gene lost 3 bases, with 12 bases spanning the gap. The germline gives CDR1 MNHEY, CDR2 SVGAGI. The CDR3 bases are TGTGCCAGCAGTTACTCGATGGGACAAAGCTACGAGCAGTACTTC. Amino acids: CASSYSMGQSYEQYF.

The chain's CDR3 is CATSHYSGVGELFF. The CDR3 DNA reads TGTGCCACCAGTCATTATTCGGGAGTCGGGGAGCTGTTTTTT. The rearrangement joins TRBV24-1 to TRBJ2-2; perhaps TRBD2 as D (6 bases). Trimming pared 6 bases from V and 7 bases from J, leaving 14 bases between. The CDR3 spans 14 residues. The germline V gene has CDR1 KGHDR and CDR2 SFDVKD.

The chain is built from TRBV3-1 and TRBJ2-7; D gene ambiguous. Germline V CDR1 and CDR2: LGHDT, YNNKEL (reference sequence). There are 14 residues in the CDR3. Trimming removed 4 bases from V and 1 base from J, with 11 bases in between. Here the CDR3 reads CASSPEGTSYEQYV. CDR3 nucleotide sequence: TGTGCCAGCAGCCCAGAAGGCACGTCCTACGAGCAGTACGTC.

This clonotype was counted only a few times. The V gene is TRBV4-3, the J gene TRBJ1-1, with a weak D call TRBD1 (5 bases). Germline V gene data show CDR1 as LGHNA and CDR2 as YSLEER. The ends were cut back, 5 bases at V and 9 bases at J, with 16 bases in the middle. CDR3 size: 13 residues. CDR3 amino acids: CASSTHTWGQAFF. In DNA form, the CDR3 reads TGCGCCAGCAGCACCCACACGTGGGGCCAAGCTTTCTTT.

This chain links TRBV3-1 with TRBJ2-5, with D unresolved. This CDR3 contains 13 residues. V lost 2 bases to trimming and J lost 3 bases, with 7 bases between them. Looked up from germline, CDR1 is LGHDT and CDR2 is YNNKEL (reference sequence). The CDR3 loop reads CASSQRGEETQYF. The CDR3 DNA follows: TGTGCCAGCAGCCAAAGAGGAGAAGAGACCCAGTACTTC.

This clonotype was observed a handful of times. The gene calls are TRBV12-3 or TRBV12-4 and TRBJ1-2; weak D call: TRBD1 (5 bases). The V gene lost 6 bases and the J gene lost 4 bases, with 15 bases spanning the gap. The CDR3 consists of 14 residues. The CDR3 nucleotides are TGTGCCAGCAGCCTTCAGGGTTTACGCTATGGCTACACCTTC. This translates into CASSLQGLRYGYTF.

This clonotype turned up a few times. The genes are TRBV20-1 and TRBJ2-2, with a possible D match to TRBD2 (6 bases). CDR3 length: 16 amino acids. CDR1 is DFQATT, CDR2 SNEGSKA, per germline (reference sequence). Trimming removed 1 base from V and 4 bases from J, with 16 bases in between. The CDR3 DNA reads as TGCAGTGCTAGAGTAACTCGCGGGATTAGCACCGGGGAGCTGTTTTTT. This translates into CSARVTRGISTGELFF.

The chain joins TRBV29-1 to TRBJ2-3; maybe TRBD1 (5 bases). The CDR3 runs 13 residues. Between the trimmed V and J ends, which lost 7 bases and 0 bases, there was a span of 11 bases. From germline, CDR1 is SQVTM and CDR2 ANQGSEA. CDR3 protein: CSGSRVSTDTQYF. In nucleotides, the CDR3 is TGCAGCGGGAGCAGGGTCAGCACAGATACGCAGTATTTT.

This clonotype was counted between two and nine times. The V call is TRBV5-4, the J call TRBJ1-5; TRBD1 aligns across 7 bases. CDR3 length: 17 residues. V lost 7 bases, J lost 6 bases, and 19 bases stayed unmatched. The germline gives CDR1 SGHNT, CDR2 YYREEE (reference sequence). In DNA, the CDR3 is TGTGCCAGCCGTTTCAGGACAGGCTACGCGGCGGGTCAGCCCCAGCATTTT. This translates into CASRFRTGYAAGQPQHF.

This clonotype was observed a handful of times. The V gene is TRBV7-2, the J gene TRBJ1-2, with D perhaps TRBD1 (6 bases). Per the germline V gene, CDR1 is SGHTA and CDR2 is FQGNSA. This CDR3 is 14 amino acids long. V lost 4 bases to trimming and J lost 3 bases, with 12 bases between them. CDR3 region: CASSSIPGDYGYTF. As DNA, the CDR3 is TGTGCCAGCAGCTCGATTCCAGGGGACTATGGCTACACCTTC.

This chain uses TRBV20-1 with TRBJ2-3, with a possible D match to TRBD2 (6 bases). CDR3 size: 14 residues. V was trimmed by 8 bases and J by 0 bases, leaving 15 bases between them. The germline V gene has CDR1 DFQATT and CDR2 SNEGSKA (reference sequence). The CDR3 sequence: CSTTPGVSTDTQYF. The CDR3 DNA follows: TGCAGTACAACCCCGGGGGTGAGCACAGATACGCAGTATTTT.

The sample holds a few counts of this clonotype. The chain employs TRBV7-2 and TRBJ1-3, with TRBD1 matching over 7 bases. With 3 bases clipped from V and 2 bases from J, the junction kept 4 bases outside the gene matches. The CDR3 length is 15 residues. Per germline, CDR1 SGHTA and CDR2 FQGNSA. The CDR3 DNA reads TGTGCCAGCAGCTTTGATACAGGGGCTGGAAACACCATATATTTT. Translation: CASSFDTGAGNTIYF.

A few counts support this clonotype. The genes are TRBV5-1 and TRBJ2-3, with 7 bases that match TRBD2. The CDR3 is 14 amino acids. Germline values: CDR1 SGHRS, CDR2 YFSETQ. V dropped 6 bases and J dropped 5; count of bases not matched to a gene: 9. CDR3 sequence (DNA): TGCGCCAGCAACCCGGGGGGTCGGGGAGATACGCAGTATTTT. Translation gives CASNPGGRGDTQYF.